This T cell receptor beta chain was captured in a study of cytomegalovirus exposure and HLA in healthy donors. Germline V CDR1 and CDR2: MNHNS, SASEGT. This CDR3 is 15 amino acids long. The germline V and J ends were trimmed by 6 bases and 1 base, with 15 bases remaining between them. Findings and limits, study-wide: Later genetic work tied a missense DCLRE1C variant to beta-chain V and J trimming.

As for this clone: Its antigen remains unidentified.

Primers included in the PCR were 60 Vbeta and 13 Jbeta primers. Sequencing was performed with immunoSEQ multiplex PCR; in TCRdb, only in-frame clones are kept and a portion is missing. Among 130,000 to 150,000 clones listed, roughly 70% were seen once. The gene calls are TRBV6-1 and TRBJ1-1; D not resolved. The clonotype originates from a man between 60 and 75 years old in good health and CMV-seronegative. Material for sequencing was PBMCs. The CDR3 bases are TGTGCCAGCAGCCTAATGCTAACAGAGAACACTGAAGCTTTCTTT. Protein: CASSLMLTENTEAFF.